The rows below give T cell receptor beta chains drawn from one sample of a study of control samples from healthy donors and cancer patients. Data came from immunoSEQ multiplex PCR; TCRdb stores just in-frame clones and leaves some out. This sample has roughly 180,000 clones, with about 94% found just once. Material: blood. All receptors come from a woman aged 55-70 years in good health. Each CDR3 is given without its conserved first and last residue. For some rows the clone size is stated as once, few or many, or as a class when expanded; others skip it.

clone size,V gene,CDR3 protein
NA,TRBV29-1,SVEEGPGETQY
NA,TRBV3-1/TRBV3-2,ASSQDRGGTNEKLF
NA,TRBV10-3,AIGETTDTEAF
NA,TRBV7-2,ASSLNQGISPLH
NA,TRBV7-2,ASSLSRGETEAF
NA,TRBV28,ASTRAANYGYT
NA,TRBV7-2,ASSSPGFGGGASETQY
NA,TRBV7-9,ASSLDGTERSRGYT
NA,TRBV2,ASTPRQGTTNTEAF
NA,TRBV9,ASSVAAGNNLNTEAF
NA,TRBV5-1,ASSDQRGIDTQY
NA,TRBV29-1,SVSAGSGNTIY
once,TRBV12-3/TRBV12-4,ASSYNRAAEQY
NA,TRBV9,ASSVVTGNDEQF
NA,TRBV19,ASSMGGSRTNSPLH
NA,TRBV2,ASSELYDFGEQY
NA,TRBV7-9,ASEFRGNTEAF
NA,TRBV19,ASCHRDRDTEAF
NA,TRBV6-5,ASRARGGSHEQY
NA,TRBV29-1,SARTGRETQY
NA,TRBV18,ASSHRDRVTEAF
NA,TRBV12-5,ASGLKVRGSGLEKLF
NA,TRBV6-2/TRBV6-3,ASSYQRGRVNTEAF
few,TRBV7-2,ASSLEAPSRSPLH
NA,TRBV29-1,SVGAGAGWDEQY
NA,TRBV4-3,ASSQPTWGGKGIYTGELF
NA,TRBV11-2,ASTHRNPGNTIY